The 12 T cell receptor beta chains below come from one sample, sequenced in a study of Ad26.COV2.S vaccination and SARS-CoV-2 variants. Sequenced by immunoSEQ multiplex PCR; TCRdb stores in-frame clones only, minus some. This table holds some 480,000 clones, approximately 88% found once. The treatment was: roughly 19 received Ad26.COV2.S at low or high dose, single or two shots; about 5 received placebo; per-sample allocation not given. Day 63 following the first vaccine or placebo injection was when the samples were taken. The sample in question was peripheral blood, obtained in a trial of Ad26.COV2.S vaccine versus placebo. Receptor source: a person between 18 and 60 years old who received the Ad26.COV2.S COVID-19 vaccine or a placebo.

The chain links TRBV7-2 to TRBJ2-7; 10 bases line up with TRBD2. CDR3 length: 14 amino acids. In germline, CDR1 is SGHTA, CDR2 FQGNSA. With V trimmed by 2 bases and J by 3 bases, 1 base remained unmatched. The CDR3 spells CASSLSGRDYEQYF. The CDR3 DNA reads TGTGCCAGCAGCTTAAGCGGGAGGGACTACGAGCAGTACTTC.

The gene calls are TRBV9 and TRBJ1-4; 8 bases are shared with TRBD1. The CDR3 has 14 amino acids. J gave up 9 bases and V 4 bases, and 8 bases lay outside the gene matches. The germline gives CDR1 SGDLS, CDR2 YYNGEE. In DNA, the CDR3 is TGTGCCAGCAGCCTGACAGGGGATATGAAAAAACTGTTTTTT. It is translated as CASSLTGDMKKLFF.

The CDR3 protein is CSVGAPTGASHVGTEAFF. The CDR3 region has the DNA TGCAGCGTTGGAGCCCCCACAGGGGCCTCCCACGTGGGCACTGAAGCTTTCTTT. This chain joins TRBV29-1 and TRBJ1-1, with TRBD1 matching 7 bases. Germline V gene lookup returns CDR1 SQVTM and CDR2 ANQGSEA. The trim removed 4 bases at V and 4 bases at J, leaving 21 bases unmatched. This CDR3 is 18 amino acids long.

V usage is TRBV9 and J usage is TRBJ1-1; no definite D call. Trimming pared 0 bases from V and 0 bases from J, leaving 9 bases between. This CDR3 is built from 15 residues. Germline CDR1 is SGDLS and CDR2 is YYNGEE. CDR3 sequence: CASSVDPVMNTEAFF. CDR3 DNA: TGTGCCAGCAGCGTAGATCCGGTGATGAACACTGAAGCTTTCTTT.

The chain has TRBV10-3 and TRBJ2-7; 11 bases map to TRBD2. Germline values: CDR1 ENHRY, CDR2 SYGVKD. With 6 bases clipped from V and 5 bases from J, the junction kept 6 bases outside the gene matches. The length of the CDR3 is 14 residues. CDR3 DNA sequence: TGTGCCATCAGCTCACTAGCGGGAGACAACGAGCAGTACTTC. Its translation: CAISSLAGDNEQYF.

The chain uses TRBV7-3 and TRBJ2-1, with no clear D. CDR1 and CDR2 (germline): SGHTA, FQGTGA. This CDR3 is built from 16 residues. Trimming left V 1 base short and J 6 bases short, with 16 bases between. CDR3 loop: CASSLSVDLAGNEQFF. CDR3 DNA: TGTGCCAGCAGCTTAAGCGTCGATCTCGCCGGCAATGAGCAGTTCTTC.

The genes are TRBV5-4 and TRBJ2-5; 9 bases map to TRBD1. V lost 1 base, J lost 5 bases, and 12 bases stayed unmatched. Germline CDR1 is SGHNT and CDR2 is YYREEE (reference sequence). The CDR3 covers 17 residues. CDR3 loop: CASSLKGQGLGEETQYF. CDR3 nucleotides: TGTGCCAGCAGCTTGAAGGGACAGGGCCTTGGCGAGGAGACCCAGTACTTC.

The chain carries TRBV5-1 and TRBJ1-2; D remains ambiguous. V lost 2 bases to trimming and J lost 2 bases, with 7 bases between them. Germline V gives CDR1 SGHRS, CDR2 YFSETQ. This CDR3 is built from 13 residues. Here the CDR3 DNA reads TGCGCCAGCAGCTTCGATGGGAACTATGGCTACACCTTC. Protein product: CASSFDGNYGYTF. The variable domain in full, completed from reference TRBV5-1 and TRBJ1-2, reads KAGVTQTPRYLIKTRGQQVTLSCSPISGHRSVSWYQQTPGQGLQFLFEYFSETQRNKGNFPGRFSGRQFSNSRSEMNVSTLELGDSALYLCASSFDGNYGYTFGSGTRLTVV.

The chain combines TRBV6-5 with TRBJ1-3; D gene ambiguous. Trimming removed 5 bases at V and 9 bases at J, with 11 bases between. Germline V CDR1 and CDR2: MNHEY, SVGAGI. The CDR3 spans 12 residues. CDR3 in amino acids: CASSTGRGTIYF. CDR3 sequence (DNA): TGTGCCAGCAGTACTGGACGAGGCACCATATATTTT.

The V call is TRBV25-1, the J call TRBJ2-5; either TRBD1 or TRBD2 may supply D (5 bases each). The germline gives CDR1 MGHDK, CDR2 SYGVNS. The CDR3 totals 16 residues. V lost 1 base, J lost 5 bases, and 17 bases lay in between. The CDR3 is CASSEFMGVTAETQYF. CDR3 coding DNA: TGTGCCAGCAGTGAATTTATGGGGGTCACAGCGGAGACCCAGTACTTC.

The chain has TRBV6-5 and TRBJ2-7, with 7 bases matching TRBD2. Germline values: CDR1 MNHEY, CDR2 SVGAGI. The CDR3 runs 15 residues. Germline trimming cut 6 bases from V and 4 bases from J; bases unmatched to any gene: 12. The CDR3 nucleotides are TGTGCCAGCAGGGGCGAAGCTAGCGGATATTACGAGCAGTACTTC. This gives the protein CASRGEASGYYEQYF.

This clone was seen a handful of times. The rearrangement links TRBV7-6 to TRBJ2-2, with TRBD2 identical over 7 bases. From germline, CDR1 is SGHVS and CDR2 FNYEAQ. The CDR3 runs 15 residues. J gave up 1 base and V 4 bases, and 3 bases lay outside the gene matches. For the CDR3, the DNA is TGTGCCAGCAGCTCCTCGGGGGGGAACACCGGGGAGCTGTTTTTT. This gives the protein CASSSSGGNTGELFF.